The clone carrying this TCR beta chain turned up a few times. This entry belongs to a study of T cells after yellow fever vaccination. Study-wide background: Low-cell-number fractions were prepared with SMART-Seq v4 Ultra Low Input.

TCRdb analysed the 5' RACE reads with MiXCR anew, one entry per CDR3 protein. In the table there are 300,000 to 450,000 distinct CDR3 sequences, about 7.8% of which are singletons. This CDR3 is built from 15 residues. Looked up from germline, CDR1 is SGHTA and CDR2 is FQGNSA. Germline trimming cut 2 bases from V and 3 bases from J; bases unmatched to any gene: 4. The specimen comprised PBMCs, sampled around 45 days after the first yellow fever vaccination. The chain links TRBV7-2 to TRBJ2-4; 7 bases are a match to TRBD2. This receptor was taken from a man aged 18 to 29 who received the YFV17D yellow fever vaccine. The CDR3, as DNA: TGTGCCAGCAGCTTATTGGCTAGCGGCAAAAACATTCAGTACTTC. Translated, it gives CASSLLASGKNIQYF.